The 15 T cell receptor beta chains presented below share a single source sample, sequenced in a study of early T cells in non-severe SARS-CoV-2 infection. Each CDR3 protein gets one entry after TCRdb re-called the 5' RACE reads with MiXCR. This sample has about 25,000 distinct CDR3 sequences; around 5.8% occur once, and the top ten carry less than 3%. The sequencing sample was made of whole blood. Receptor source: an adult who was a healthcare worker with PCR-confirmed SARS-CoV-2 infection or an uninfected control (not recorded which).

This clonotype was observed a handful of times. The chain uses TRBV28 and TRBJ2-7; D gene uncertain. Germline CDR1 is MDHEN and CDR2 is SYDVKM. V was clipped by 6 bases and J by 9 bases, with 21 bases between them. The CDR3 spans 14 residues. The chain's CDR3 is CASRTAIPTLGQYF. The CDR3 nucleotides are TGTGCCAGCAGAACCGCGATCCCCACCCTAGGGCAGTACTTC.

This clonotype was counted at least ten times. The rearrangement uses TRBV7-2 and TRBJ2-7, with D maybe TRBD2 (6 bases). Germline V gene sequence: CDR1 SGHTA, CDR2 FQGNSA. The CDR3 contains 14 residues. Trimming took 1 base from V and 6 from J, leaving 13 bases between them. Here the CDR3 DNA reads TGTGCCAGCAGCTTAGTCCCGGGGGTGGTCGAGCAGTACTTC. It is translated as CASSLVPGVVEQYF.

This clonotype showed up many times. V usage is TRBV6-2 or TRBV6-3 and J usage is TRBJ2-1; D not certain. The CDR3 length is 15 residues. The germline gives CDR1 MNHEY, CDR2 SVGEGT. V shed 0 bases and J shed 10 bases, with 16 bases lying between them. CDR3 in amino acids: CASSYSQEGSREQFF. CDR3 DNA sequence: TGTGCCAGCAGTTACTCGCAGGAAGGTTCCAGGGAGCAGTTCTTC.

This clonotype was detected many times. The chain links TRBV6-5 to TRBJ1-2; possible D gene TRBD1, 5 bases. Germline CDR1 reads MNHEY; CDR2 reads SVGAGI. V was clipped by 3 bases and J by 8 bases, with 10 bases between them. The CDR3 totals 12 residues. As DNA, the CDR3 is TGTGCCAGCAGTTATCAAAGGGGAGGCTACACCTTC. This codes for CASSYQRGGYTF.

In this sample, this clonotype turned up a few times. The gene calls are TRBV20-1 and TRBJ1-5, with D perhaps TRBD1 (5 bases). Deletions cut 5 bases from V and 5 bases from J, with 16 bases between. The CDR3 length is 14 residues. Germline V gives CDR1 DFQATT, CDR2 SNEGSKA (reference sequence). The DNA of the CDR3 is TGCAGTGCTCCTCCACGGGGGAGCGATCAGCCCCAGCATTTT. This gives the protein CSAPPRGSDQPQHF.

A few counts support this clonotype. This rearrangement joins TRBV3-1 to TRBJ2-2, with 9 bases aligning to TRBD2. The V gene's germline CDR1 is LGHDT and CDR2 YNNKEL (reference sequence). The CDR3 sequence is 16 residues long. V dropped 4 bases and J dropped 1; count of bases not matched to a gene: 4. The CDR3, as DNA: TGTGCCAGCAGCCTAGCGGGGGACTGGAACACCGGGGAGCTGTTTTTT. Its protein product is CASSLAGDWNTGELFF.

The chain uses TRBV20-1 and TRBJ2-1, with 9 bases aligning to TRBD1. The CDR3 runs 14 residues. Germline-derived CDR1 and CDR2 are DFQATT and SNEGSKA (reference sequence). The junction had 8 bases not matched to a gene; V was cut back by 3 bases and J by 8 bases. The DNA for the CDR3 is TGCAGTGCTAGGGCCACAGGGGGCCTTTATGAGCAGTTCTTC. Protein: CSARATGGLYEQFF.

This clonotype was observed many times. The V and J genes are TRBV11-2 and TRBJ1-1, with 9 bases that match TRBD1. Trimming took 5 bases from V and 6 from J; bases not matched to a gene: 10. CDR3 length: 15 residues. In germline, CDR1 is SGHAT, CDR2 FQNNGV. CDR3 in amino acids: CASSPGDRVKAEAFF. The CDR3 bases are TGTGCCAGCAGCCCCGGGGACAGGGTAAAGGCTGAAGCTTTCTTT.

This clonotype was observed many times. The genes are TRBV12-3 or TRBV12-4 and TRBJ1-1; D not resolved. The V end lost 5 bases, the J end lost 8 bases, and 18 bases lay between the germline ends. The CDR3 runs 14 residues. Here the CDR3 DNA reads TGTGCCAGCAGTCTCTCCCCCTCTTACAACGAAGCTTTCTTT. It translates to CASSLSPSYNEAFF.

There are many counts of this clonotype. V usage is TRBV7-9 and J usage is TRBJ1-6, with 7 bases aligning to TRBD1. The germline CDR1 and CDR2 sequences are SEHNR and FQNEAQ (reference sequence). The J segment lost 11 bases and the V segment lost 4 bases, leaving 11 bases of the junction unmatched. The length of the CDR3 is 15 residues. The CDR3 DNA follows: TGTGCCAGCAGCTCGAACAGGGGAGGTCTGACACCCCTCCACTTT. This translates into CASSSNRGGLTPLHF.

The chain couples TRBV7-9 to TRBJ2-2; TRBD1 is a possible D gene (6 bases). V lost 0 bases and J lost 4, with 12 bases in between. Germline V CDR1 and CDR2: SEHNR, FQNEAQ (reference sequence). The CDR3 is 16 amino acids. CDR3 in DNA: TGTGCCAGCAGCTTAGCCTGGCAGGGGAGCACCGGGGAGCTGTTTTTT. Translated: CASSLAWQGSTGELFF.

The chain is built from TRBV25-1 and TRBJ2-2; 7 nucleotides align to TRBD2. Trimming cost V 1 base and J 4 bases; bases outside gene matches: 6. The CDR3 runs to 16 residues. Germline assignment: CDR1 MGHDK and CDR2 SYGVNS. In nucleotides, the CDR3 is TGTGCCAGCAGTGAATCAGCGGGGACGTTCACCGGGGAGCTGTTTTTT. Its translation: CASSESAGTFTGELFF.

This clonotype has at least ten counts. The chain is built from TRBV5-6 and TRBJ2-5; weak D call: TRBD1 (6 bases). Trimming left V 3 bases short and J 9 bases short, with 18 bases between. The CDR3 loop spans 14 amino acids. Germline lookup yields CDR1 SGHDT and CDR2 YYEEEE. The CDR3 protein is CASSYAGTPGAQYF. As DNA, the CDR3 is TGTGCCAGCAGCTACGCCGGGACCCCAGGGGCCCAGTACTTC. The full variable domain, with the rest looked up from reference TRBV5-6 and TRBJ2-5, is DAGVTQSPTHLIKTRGQQVTLRCSPKSGHDTVSWYQQALGQGPQFIFQYYEEEERQRGNFPDRFSGHQFPNYSSELNVNALLLGDSALYLCASSYAGTPGAQYFGPGTRLLVL.

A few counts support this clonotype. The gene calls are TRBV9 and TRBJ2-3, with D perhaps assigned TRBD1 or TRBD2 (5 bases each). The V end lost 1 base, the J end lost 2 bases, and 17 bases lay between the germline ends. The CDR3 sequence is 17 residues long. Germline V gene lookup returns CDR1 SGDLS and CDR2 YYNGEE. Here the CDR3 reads CASSVSPGQDFTDTQYF. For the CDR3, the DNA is TGTGCCAGCAGCGTATCCCCGGGGCAGGATTTCACAGATACGCAGTATTTT. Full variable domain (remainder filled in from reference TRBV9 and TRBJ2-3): DSGVTQTPKHLITATGQRVTLRCSPRSGDLSVYWYQQSLDQGLQFLIQYYNGEERAKGNILERFSAQQFPDLHSELNLSSLELGDSALYFCASSVSPGQDFTDTQYFGPGTRLTVL.

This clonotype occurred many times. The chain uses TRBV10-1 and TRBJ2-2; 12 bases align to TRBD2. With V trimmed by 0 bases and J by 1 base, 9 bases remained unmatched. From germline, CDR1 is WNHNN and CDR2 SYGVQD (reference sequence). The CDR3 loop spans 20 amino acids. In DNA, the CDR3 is TGCGCCAGCAGTGAGTCGACTAGCGGGGGCCCCGAGAGGAACACCGGGGAGCTGTTTTTT. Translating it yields CASSESTSGGPERNTGELFF.